The clone carrying this T cell receptor (beta chain) was detected a few times. The germline V gene encodes CDR1 SGHNT and CDR2 YYREEE (reference sequence). The CDR3 spans 13 residues. V was cut by 9 bases and J by 2 bases, with 12 bases left in between. This sample is drawn from a study of blood T cell repertoires in COVID-19. Overall study context: Collection of acute and convalescent COVID-19 samples took place in the United States, Italy and Spain. T cells, B-cell-depleted T cells, or PBMCs supplied cDNA or gDNA.

As processed by the authors: Reference gene primer amplification yielded estimated nucleated cell counts. TCRdb's copy holds only in-frame clones and misses some; the assay was immunoSEQ multiplex PCR. V and J calls and clone size follow that table, whereas D and trimming were derived from the DNA. The repertoire holds around 100,000 clones, approximately 89% seen once, with over 8.5% in the top ten. Sequenced input: peripheral blood. The origin of this receptor is a man older than 75 with acute or convalescent COVID-19. This sequence joins TRBV5-4 and TRBJ1-3, with a tentative D call TRBD1 (5 bases). CDR3 in DNA: TGTGCCATAACGGCCAGGGCTGGAAACACCATATATTTT. Its protein product is CAITARAGNTIYF.